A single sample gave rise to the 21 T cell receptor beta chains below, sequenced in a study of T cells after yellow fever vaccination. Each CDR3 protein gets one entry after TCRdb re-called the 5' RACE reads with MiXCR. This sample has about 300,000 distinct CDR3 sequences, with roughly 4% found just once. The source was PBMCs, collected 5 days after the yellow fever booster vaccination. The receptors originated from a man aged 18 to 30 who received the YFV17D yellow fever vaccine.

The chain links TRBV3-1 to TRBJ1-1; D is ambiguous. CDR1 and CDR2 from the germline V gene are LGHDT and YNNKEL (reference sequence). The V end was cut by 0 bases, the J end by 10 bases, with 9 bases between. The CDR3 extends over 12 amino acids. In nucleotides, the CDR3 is TGTGCCAGCAGCCAAGAGTCTAAGGGAGCTTTCTTT. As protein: CASSQESKGAFF.

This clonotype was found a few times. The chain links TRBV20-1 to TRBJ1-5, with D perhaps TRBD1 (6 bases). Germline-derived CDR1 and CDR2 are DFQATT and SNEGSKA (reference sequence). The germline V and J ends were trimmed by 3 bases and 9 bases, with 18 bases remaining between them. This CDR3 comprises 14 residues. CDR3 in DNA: TGCAGTGCTAGCCGACAGGCAGGAGGTACGCCCCAGCATTTT. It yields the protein CSASRQAGGTPQHF.

The CDR3 is CASSLEPLGLQYGYTF. CDR3 nucleotides: TGTGCCAGCAGCTTAGAGCCTCTCGGACTCCAGTATGGCTACACCTTC. The gene calls are TRBV7-2 and TRBJ1-2; D gene unclear. The V and J ends lost 1 base and 5 bases respectively, with 17 bases between them. The CDR3 spans 16 residues. CDR1 SGHTA and CDR2 FQGNSA come from the germline V gene.

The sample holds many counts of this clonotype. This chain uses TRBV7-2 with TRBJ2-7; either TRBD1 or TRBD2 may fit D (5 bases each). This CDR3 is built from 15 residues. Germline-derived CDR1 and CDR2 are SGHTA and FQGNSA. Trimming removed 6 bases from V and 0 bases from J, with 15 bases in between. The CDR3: CASRVTGTVSYEQYF. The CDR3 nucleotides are TGTGCCAGCAGGGTGACCGGGACGGTCTCCTACGAGCAGTACTTC. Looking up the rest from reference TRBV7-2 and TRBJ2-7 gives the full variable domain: GAGVSQSPSNKVTEKGKDVELRCDPISGHTALYWYRQSLGQGLEFLIYFQGNSAPDKSGLPSDRFSAERTGGSVSTLTIQRTQQEDSAVYLCASRVTGTVSYEQYFGPGTRLTVT.

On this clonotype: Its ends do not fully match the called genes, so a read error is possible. The CDR3: CASSYLDRGHQETQLF. CDR3 nucleotides: TGTGCCAGCAGTTACCTAGACAGGGGGCACCAAGAGACCCAGTTGTTC. The rearrangement joins TRBV6-5 to TRBJ2-5; 10 positions agree with TRBD1. CDR1 is MNHEY and CDR2 is SVGAGI in the germline V gene. The CDR3 has 16 amino acids.

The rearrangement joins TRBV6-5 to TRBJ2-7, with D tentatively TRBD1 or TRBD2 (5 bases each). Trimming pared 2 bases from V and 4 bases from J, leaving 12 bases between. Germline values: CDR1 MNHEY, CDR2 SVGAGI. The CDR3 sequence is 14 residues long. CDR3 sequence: CASSYGQGVYEQYF. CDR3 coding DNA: TGTGCCAGCAGTTACGGGCAGGGAGTGTACGAGCAGTACTTC.

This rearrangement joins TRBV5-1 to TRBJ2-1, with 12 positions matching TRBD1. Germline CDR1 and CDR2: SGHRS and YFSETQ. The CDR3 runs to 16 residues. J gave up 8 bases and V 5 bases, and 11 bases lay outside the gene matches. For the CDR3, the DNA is TGCGCCAGCAGGCGGAGGGGGACAGGGGGCGCGGATGAGCAGTTCTTC. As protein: CASRRRGTGGADEQFF. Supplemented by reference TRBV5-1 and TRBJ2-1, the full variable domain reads KAGVTQTPRYLIKTRGQQVTLSCSPISGHRSVSWYQQTPGQGLQFLFEYFSETQRNKGNFPGRFSGRQFSNSRSEMNVSTLELGDSALYLCASRRRGTGGADEQFFGPGTRLTVL.

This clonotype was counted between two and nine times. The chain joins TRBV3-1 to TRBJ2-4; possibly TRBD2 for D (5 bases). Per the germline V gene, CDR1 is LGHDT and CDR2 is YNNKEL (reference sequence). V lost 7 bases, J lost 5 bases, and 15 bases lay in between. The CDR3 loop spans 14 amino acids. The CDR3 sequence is CASTKGEWENIQYF. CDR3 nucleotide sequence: TGTGCCAGCACCAAGGGAGAGTGGGAAAACATTCAGTACTTC.

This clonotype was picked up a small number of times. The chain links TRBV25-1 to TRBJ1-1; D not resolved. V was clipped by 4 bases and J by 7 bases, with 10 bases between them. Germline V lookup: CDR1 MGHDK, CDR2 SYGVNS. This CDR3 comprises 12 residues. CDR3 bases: TGTGCCAGCAGTGTGGATTGGCGTGAAGCTTTCTTT. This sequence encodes CASSVDWREAFF.

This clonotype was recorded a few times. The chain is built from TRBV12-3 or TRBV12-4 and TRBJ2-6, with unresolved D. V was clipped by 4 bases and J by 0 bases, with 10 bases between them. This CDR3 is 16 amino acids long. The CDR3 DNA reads TGTGCCAGCAGTTCCGGACCGGCCTCTGGGGCCAACGTCCTGACTTTC. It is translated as CASSSGPASGANVLTF.

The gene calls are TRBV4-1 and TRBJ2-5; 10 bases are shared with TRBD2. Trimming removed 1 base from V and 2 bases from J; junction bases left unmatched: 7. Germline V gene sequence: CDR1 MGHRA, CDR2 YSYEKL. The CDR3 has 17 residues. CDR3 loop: CASSQVFLAGDQETQYF. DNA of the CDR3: TGCGCCAGCAGCCAAGTCTTCCTAGCGGGGGATCAAGAGACCCAGTACTTC.

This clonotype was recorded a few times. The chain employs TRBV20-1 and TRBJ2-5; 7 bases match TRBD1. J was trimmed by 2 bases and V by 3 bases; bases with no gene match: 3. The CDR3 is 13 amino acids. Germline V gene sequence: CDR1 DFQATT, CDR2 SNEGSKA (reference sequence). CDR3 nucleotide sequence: TGCAGTGCTAGTCACAGGGGTCAAGAGACCCAGTACTTC. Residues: CSASHRGQETQYF.

The CDR3 nucleotides are TGCAGCGTTGGGCAAAGGAACACTGAAGCTTTCTTT. The encoded protein is CSVGQRNTEAFF. The chain couples TRBV29-1 to TRBJ1-1; D gene ambiguous. Germline assignment: CDR1 SQVTM and CDR2 ANQGSEA. V lost 4 bases and J lost 1, with 7 bases in between. The CDR3 consists of 12 residues.

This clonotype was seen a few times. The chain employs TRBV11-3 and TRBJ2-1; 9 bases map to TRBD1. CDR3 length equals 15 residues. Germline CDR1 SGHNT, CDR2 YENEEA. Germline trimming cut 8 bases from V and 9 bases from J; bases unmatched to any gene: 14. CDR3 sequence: CASGQTGGSSAEQFF. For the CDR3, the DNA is TGTGCCAGCGGCCAAACAGGGGGCTCATCGGCTGAGCAGTTCTTC.

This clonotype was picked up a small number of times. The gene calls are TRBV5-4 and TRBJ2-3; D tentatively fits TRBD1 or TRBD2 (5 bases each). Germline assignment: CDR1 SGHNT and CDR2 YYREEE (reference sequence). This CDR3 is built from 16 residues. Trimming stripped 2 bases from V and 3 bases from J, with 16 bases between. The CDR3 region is CASSLGTKAVTDTQYF. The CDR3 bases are TGTGCCAGCAGCTTAGGGACCAAAGCCGTGACAGATACGCAGTATTTT.

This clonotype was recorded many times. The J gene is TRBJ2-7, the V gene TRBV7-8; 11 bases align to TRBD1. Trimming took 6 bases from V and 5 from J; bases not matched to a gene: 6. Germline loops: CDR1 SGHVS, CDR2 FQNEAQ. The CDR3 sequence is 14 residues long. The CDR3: CASRPWTGGDEQYF. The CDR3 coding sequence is TGTGCCAGCAGACCCTGGACAGGGGGCGACGAGCAGTACTTC.

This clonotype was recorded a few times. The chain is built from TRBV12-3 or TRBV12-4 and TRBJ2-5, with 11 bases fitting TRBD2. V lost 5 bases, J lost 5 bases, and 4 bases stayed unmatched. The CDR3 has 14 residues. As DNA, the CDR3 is TGTGCCAGCAGTATACTAGCGGGGGCGGAGACCCAGTACTTC. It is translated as CASSILAGAETQYF.

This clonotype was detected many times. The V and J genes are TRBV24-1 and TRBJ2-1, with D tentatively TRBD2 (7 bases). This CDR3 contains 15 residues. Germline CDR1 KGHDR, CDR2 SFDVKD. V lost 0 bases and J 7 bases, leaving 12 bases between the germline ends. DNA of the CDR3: TGTGCCACCAGTGATTTGTCCAGGGGAGGGAATGAGCAGTTCTTC. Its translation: CATSDLSRGGNEQFF.

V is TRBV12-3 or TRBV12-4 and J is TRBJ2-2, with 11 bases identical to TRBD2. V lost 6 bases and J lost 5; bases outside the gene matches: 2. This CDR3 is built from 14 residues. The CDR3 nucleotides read TGTGCCAGCAGGATAGCGGGGGGGACCGGGGAGCTGTTTTTT. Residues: CASRIAGGTGELFF.

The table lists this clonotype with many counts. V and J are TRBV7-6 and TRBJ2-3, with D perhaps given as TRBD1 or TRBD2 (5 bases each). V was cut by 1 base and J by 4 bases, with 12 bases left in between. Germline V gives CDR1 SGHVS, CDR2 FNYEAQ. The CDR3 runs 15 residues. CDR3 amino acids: CASSLGLGVADTQYF. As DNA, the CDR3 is TGTGCCAGCAGCTTAGGTCTGGGGGTGGCAGATACGCAGTATTTT.

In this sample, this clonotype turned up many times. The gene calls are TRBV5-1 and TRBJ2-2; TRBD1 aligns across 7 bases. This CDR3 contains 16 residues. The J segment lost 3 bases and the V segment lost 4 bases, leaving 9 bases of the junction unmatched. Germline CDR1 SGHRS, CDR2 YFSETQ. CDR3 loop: CASSGDREGDTGELFF. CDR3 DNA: TGCGCCAGCAGCGGCGACAGGGAAGGTGACACCGGGGAGCTGTTTTTT.